This T cell receptor beta chain comes out of a study of cytomegalovirus exposure and HLA in healthy donors. As for the study in general: A previous analysis identified 90 million to 140 million unique TCR beta sequences derived from around 200 million T cells. Study-wide findings and caveats: Across donors, sequencing depth was assumed by presence/absence analyses to be roughly uniform. TCR sequences were mostly rare, though some public TCRs occurred in many donors.

Comments on this clone: Its specificity is unknown.

The CDR3 has 11 residues. Trimming removed 7 bases from V and 8 bases from J, with 9 bases in between. The V gene's germline CDR1 is LNHDA and CDR2 SQIVND (reference sequence). The PCR was carried out with 60 Vbeta primers and 13 Jbeta primers. Only in-frame clones appear in the TCRdb table, and some are missing; sequencing was by immunoSEQ multiplex PCR. Of fewer than 140,000 clones in the sample, about four fifths were seen once. This TCR derives from a woman aged 50 to 60 in good health and CMV-seropositive. The rearrangement links TRBV19 to TRBJ2-4; tentatively, D is TRBD2 (5 bases). Sequencing used PBMCs. In DNA form, the CDR3 reads TGTGCCAGTAAGGAGGTGGACATTCAGTACTTC. It translates to CASKEVDIQYF. The variable domain in full, completed from reference TRBV19 and TRBJ2-4, reads DGGITQSPKYLFRKEGQNVTLSCEQNLNHDAMYWYRQDPGQGLRLIYYSQIVNDFQKGDIAEGYSVSREKKESFPLTVTSAQKNPTAFYLCASKEVDIQYFGAGTRLSVL.